The 22 T cell receptor beta chains listed next were all sequenced from one sample in a study of blood T cell repertoires in COVID-19. Profiling relied on immunoSEQ multiplex PCR, and the TCRdb table lists in-frame clones only, not all of them. The sample includes about 170,000 clones, around 74% of them seen just once. The sequencing input was peripheral blood. Receptor source: a woman of 80 years or more with acute or convalescent COVID-19.

The sample holds a few counts of this clone. V gene TRBV10-3 combines with J gene TRBJ2-3; 7 nucleotides align to TRBD1. After removal of 10 bases from V and 2 bases from J, the junction contained 12 bases not matched to a gene. The CDR3 consists of 15 residues. The germline gives CDR1 ENHRY, CDR2 SYGVKD. The CDR3 DNA sequence: TGTGCCACGAATGAACAGGGGCCTCCCACAGATACGCAGTATTTT. It specifies CATNEQGPPTDTQYF.

The V call is TRBV7-9, the J call TRBJ1-6; no clear D. Germline V gene sequence: CDR1 SEHNR, CDR2 FQNEAQ (reference sequence). CDR3 length: 17 amino acids. The germline V and J ends were trimmed by 5 bases and 3 bases, with 17 bases remaining between them. The CDR3 loop is CASSPRAGIGYNSPLHF. The CDR3, as DNA: TGTGCCAGCAGCCCAAGAGCGGGAATCGGCTATAATTCACCCCTCCACTTT.

The chain uses TRBV5-1 and TRBJ2-3, with 9 bases fitting TRBD1. CDR3 length: 15 residues. Trimming at V came to 4 bases and at J to 4 bases, leaving 7 bases not matched to a gene. The germline CDR1 and CDR2 sequences are SGHRS and YFSETQ. CDR3 sequence: CASSPGQGVADTQYF. As DNA, the CDR3 is TGCGCCAGCAGCCCGGGACAGGGCGTTGCAGATACGCAGTATTTT.

J is TRBJ1-2 and V is TRBV7-2, with 9 bases identical to TRBD1. The V gene end was trimmed by 5 bases and the J gene end by 2 bases; junction bases not matched to a gene: 3. The CDR3 covers 14 residues. Germline CDR1 and CDR2: SGHTA and FQGNSA. CDR3 amino acids: CASSTGTGNYGYTF. In DNA, the CDR3 is TGTGCCAGCAGCACGGGGACAGGGAACTATGGCTACACCTTC.

The chain links TRBV30 to TRBJ2-7, with a tentative D call TRBD2 (5 bases). The CDR3 is made up of 15 amino acids. V was pared by 5 bases and J by 0 bases, with 17 bases between. Germline V gene data show CDR1 as GTSNPN and CDR2 as SVGIG (reference sequence). The CDR3 is CAWGPPLASSYEQYF. The CDR3 DNA reads TGTGCCTGGGGGCCCCCCTTAGCGAGCTCCTACGAGCAGTACTTC.

The chain joins TRBV11-2 to TRBJ1-1; 7 bases map to TRBD1. With V trimmed by 8 bases and J by 5 bases, 8 bases remained unmatched. This CDR3 comprises 13 residues. In germline, CDR1 is SGHAT, CDR2 FQNNGV. The CDR3 region is CASAGQTSTEAFF. The CDR3 nucleotides read TGTGCCAGCGCGGGACAGACCAGTACTGAAGCTTTCTTT.

The CDR3 DNA reads TGTGCCAGCAGCGTAGAAGGGGGTAGGCAAGAGACCCAGTACTTC. This translates into CASSVEGGRQETQYF. V is TRBV9 and J is TRBJ2-5, with a weak D call TRBD1 (6 bases). This CDR3 region has 15 residues. Between the trimmed V and J ends, which lost 0 bases and 2 bases, there was a span of 11 bases. CDR1 and CDR2 (germline): SGDLS, YYNGEE.

The chain employs TRBV29-1 and TRBJ1-1; TRBD1 is a possible D gene (5 bases). The CDR3 is 13 residues long. CDR1 is SQVTM, CDR2 ANQGSEA, per germline. Trimming took 0 bases from V and 11 from J, leaving 16 bases between them. The CDR3 DNA sequence: TGCAGCGTTGAAGAGGGGGGAGGTCTGGATGCTTTCTTT. It yields the protein CSVEEGGGLDAFF.

Notes on this clone: Other DNA sequences in this sample translate to the same CDR3. The CDR3 nucleotides read TGTGCCAGCAGTTTAGACAGGGACACTGAAGCTTTCTTT. This sequence encodes CASSLDRDTEAFF. This rearrangement joins TRBV28 to TRBJ1-1; 7 positions agree with TRBD1. CDR1 is MDHEN, CDR2 SYDVKM, per germline. V trimming: 2 bases; J trimming: 3 bases; junction bases outside the gene matches: 0. This CDR3 comprises 13 residues.

This chain connects TRBV7-8 to TRBJ2-5; D might be TRBD1 (5 bases). The CDR3 sequence is 15 residues long. Trimming cost V 2 bases and J 1 base, with 11 bases left between them. Looked up from germline, CDR1 is SGHVS and CDR2 is FQNEAQ. CDR3 bases: TGTGCCAGCAGCTTATGGACAAGACTCCAAGAGACCCAGTACTTC. Its translation is CASSLWTRLQETQYF.

The V gene is TRBV7-2, the J gene TRBJ2-5; 7 bases align to TRBD1. Trimming took 1 base from V and 6 from J; bases not matched to a gene: 2. This CDR3 contains 13 residues. From germline, CDR1 is SGHTA and CDR2 FQGNSA. The CDR3 is CASSLEGAKTQYF. The CDR3 bases are TGTGCCAGCAGCTTAGAGGGGGCGAAGACCCAGTACTTC.

The CDR3: CASSLGQGGVDTQYF. The CDR3 nucleotides are TGCGCCAGCAGCTTGGGACAGGGGGGAGTCGATACGCAGTATTTT. This sequence joins TRBV5-1 and TRBJ2-3; TRBD1 aligns across 9 bases. Germline V gives CDR1 SGHRS, CDR2 YFSETQ. The J segment lost 6 bases and the V segment lost 0 bases, leaving 5 bases of the junction unmatched. The CDR3 is 15 residues long. Full variable domain (missing parts from reference TRBV5-1 and TRBJ2-3): KAGVTQTPRYLIKTRGQQVTLSCSPISGHRSVSWYQQTPGQGLQFLFEYFSETQRNKGNFPGRFSGRQFSNSRSEMNVSTLELGDSALYLCASSLGQGGVDTQYFGPGTRLTVL.

This clone appeared a few times. The V and J genes are TRBV11-2 and TRBJ1-4; TRBD1 matches 7 bases. The CDR3 is 15 residues long. V gave up 1 base and J gave up 6 bases; unmatched junction bases: 5. CDR1 and CDR2 from the germline V gene are SGHAT and FQNNGV. The CDR3 reads CASSLGTGADEKLFF. DNA of the CDR3: TGTGCCAGCAGCTTAGGAACAGGGGCGGATGAAAAACTGTTTTTT.

V usage is TRBV6-5 and J usage is TRBJ1-6; D not certain. Trimming removed 2 bases at V and 10 bases at J, with 15 bases between. CDR3 length equals 15 residues. The germline V gene encodes CDR1 MNHEY and CDR2 SVGAGI. The CDR3 DNA reads as TGTGCCAGCAGTTACGTATTCCGGGGTGGATCACCCCTCCACTTT. This codes for CASSYVFRGGSPLHF.

The chain uses TRBV28 and TRBJ2-7, with 8 bases fitting TRBD2. J lost 7 bases, V lost 6 bases, and 20 bases had no gene match. The CDR3 totals 17 residues. Germline loops: CDR1 MDHEN, CDR2 SYDVKM. Here the CDR3 DNA reads TGTGCCAGCAGCTCTGATATTGGGCGGGAGGCCATCAGGGAGCAGTACTTC. This translates into CASSSDIGREAIREQYF.

The CDR3 spells CATSRDRGGYGYTF. As DNA, the CDR3 is TGTGCCACCAGCAGAGATCGGGGGGGCTATGGCTACACCTTC. The rearrangement joins TRBV15 to TRBJ1-2; TRBD1 might be the D (5 bases). Germline CDR1 reads LNHNV; CDR2 reads YYDKDF (reference sequence). The V end lost 0 bases, the J end lost 4 bases, and 9 bases lay between the germline ends. There are 14 residues in the CDR3.

The chain employs TRBV7-2 and TRBJ1-6; TRBD1 matches 8 bases. The CDR3 sequence is 15 residues long. The germline V gene encodes CDR1 SGHTA and CDR2 FQGNSA. V was clipped by 4 bases and J by 7 bases; unmatched bases: 6. The CDR3 nucleotides are TGTGCCAGCAGCTCCGACCGGACAGGGAATTCACCCCTCCACTTT. This gives the protein CASSSDRTGNSPLHF.

V usage is TRBV29-1 and J usage is TRBJ2-1; TRBD2 agrees at 10 bases. Germline CDR1 SQVTM, CDR2 ANQGSEA. This CDR3 region has 14 residues. Losses at the gene ends were 4 bases for V and 2 bases for J; bases not matched to a gene: 2. CDR3 protein: CSVVLAGAYNEQFF. The CDR3 DNA sequence: TGCAGCGTTGTTCTAGCGGGAGCCTACAATGAGCAGTTCTTC.

This clone has a count of ten or more. J is TRBJ2-7 and V is TRBV28; 7 bases map to TRBD1. Losses at the gene ends were 6 bases for V and 3 bases for J; bases not matched to a gene: 8. CDR1 is MDHEN and CDR2 is SYDVKM in the germline V gene. The length of the CDR3 is 14 residues. The DNA for the CDR3 is TGTGCCAGCAGCAGACAGGGAGTTGACTACGAGCAGTACTTC. Protein product: CASSRQGVDYEQYF. Filled out from reference TRBV28 and TRBJ2-7, the complete variable domain reads DVKVTQSSRYLVKRTGEKVFLECVQDMDHENMFWYRQDPGLGLRLIYFSYDVKMKEKGDIPEGYSVSREKKERFSLILESASTNQTSMYLCASSRQGVDYEQYFGPGTRLTVT.

V is TRBV5-6 and J is TRBJ2-1, with 8 nucleotides matching TRBD1. Germline V gene data show CDR1 as SGHDT and CDR2 as YYEEEE. The CDR3 is made up of 13 amino acids. With V trimmed by 6 bases and J by 3 bases, 2 bases remained unmatched. The CDR3 region has the DNA TGTGCCAGCACCACAGGGGGCTACAATGAGCAGTTCTTC. Its protein product is CASTTGGYNEQFF.

The V and J genes are TRBV6-5 and TRBJ1-6, with D maybe TRBD1 (6 bases). Trimming left V 0 bases short and J 7 bases short, with 13 bases between. This CDR3 is built from 16 residues. Germline CDR1 MNHEY, CDR2 SVGAGI. In DNA, the CDR3 is TGTGCCAGCAGTTACTCGAGCGGGGGCGAAAATTCACCCCTCCACTTT. This sequence encodes CASSYSSGGENSPLHF.

The genes are TRBV28 and TRBJ1-2, with D possibly matching TRBD1 (6 bases). This CDR3 has 17 amino acids. V was cut by 1 base and J by 4 bases, with 19 bases left in between. Per the germline V gene, CDR1 is MDHEN and CDR2 is SYDVKM. The CDR3 DNA reads TGTGCCAGCAGTTTATCGGGCAGGGGCAGGACCTCCTATGGCTACACCTTC. Amino acid sequence: CASSLSGRGRTSYGYTF.